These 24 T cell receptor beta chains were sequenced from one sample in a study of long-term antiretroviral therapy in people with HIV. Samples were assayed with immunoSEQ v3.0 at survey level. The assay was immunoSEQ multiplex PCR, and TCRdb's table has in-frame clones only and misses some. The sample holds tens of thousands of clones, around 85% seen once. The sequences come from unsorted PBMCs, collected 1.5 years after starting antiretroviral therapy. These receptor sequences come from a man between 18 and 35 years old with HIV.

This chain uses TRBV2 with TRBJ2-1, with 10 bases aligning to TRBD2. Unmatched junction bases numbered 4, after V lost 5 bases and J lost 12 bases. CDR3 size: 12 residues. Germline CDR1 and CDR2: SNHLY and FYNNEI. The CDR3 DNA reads TGTGCCAGCAGTCCTCCTAGCGGGAGGCAGTTCTTC. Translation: CASSPPSGRQFF.

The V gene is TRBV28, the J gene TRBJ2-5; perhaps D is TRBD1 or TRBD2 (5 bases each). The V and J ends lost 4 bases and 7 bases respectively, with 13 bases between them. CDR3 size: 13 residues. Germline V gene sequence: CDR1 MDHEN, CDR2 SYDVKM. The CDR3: CASSSGTPGTQYF. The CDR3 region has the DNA TGTGCCAGCAGTTCTGGGACGCCCGGGACCCAGTACTTC.

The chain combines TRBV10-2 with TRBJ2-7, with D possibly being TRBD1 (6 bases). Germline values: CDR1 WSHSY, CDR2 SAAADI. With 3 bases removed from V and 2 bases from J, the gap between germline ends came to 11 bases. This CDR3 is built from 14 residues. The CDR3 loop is CASSEQGRTYEQYF. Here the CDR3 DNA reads TGCGCCAGCAGTGAACAGGGCCGGACCTACGAGCAGTACTTC.

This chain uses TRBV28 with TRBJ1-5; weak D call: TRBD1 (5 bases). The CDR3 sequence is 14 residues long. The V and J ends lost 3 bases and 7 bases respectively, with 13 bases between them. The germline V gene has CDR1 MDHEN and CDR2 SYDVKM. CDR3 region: CASSLLQGSQPQHF. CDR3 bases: TGTGCCAGCAGTTTGTTGCAGGGCTCCCAGCCCCAGCATTTT.

CDR3: CASTTRTGLMGYTF. The CDR3, as DNA: TGTGCCAGCACCACTCGGACAGGGCTGATGGGCTACACCTTC. The chain couples TRBV27 to TRBJ1-2; 8 positions agree with TRBD1. The CDR3 is 14 residues long. Germline CDR1 MNHEY, CDR2 SMNVEV (reference sequence). The V segment lost 7 bases and the J segment 8 bases; nucleotides outside the gene matches: 12.

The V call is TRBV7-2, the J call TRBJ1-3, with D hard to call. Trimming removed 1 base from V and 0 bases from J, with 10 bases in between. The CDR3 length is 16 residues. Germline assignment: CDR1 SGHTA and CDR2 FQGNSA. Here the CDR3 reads CASSLGPARSGNTIYF. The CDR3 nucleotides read TGTGCCAGCAGCTTAGGGCCGGCCCGCTCTGGAAACACCATATATTTT.

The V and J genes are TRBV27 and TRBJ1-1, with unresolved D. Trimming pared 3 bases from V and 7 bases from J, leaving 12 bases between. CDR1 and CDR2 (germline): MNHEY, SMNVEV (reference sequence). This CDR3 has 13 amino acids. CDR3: CASSFIWTDEAFF. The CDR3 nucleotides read TGTGCCAGCAGTTTTATTTGGACGGATGAAGCTTTCTTT.

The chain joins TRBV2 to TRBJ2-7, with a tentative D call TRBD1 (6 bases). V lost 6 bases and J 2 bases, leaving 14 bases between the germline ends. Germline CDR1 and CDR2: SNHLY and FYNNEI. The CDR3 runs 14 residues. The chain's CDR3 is CASRMDSKTYEQYF. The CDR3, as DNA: TGTGCCAGCAGGATGGACAGTAAGACCTACGAGCAGTACTTC.

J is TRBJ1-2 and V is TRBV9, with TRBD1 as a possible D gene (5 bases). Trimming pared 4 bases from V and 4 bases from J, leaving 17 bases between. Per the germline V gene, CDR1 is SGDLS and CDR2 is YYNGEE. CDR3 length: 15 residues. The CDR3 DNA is TGTGCCAGCAGCATCTCGTCCGGGGGGAGCTATGGCTACACCTTC. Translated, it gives CASSISSGGSYGYTF.

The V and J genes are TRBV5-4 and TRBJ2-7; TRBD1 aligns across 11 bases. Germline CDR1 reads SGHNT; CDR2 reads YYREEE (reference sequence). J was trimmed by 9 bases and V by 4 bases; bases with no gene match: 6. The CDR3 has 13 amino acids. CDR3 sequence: CASSRTGGFAQYF. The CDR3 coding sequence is TGTGCCAGCAGCCGGACAGGGGGCTTCGCGCAGTACTTC. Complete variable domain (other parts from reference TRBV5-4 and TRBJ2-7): ETGVTQSPTHLIKTRGQQVTLRCSSQSGHNTVSWYQQALGQGPQFIFQYYREEENGRGNFPPRFSGLQFPNYSSELNVNALELDDSALYLCASSRTGGFAQYFGPGTRLTVT.

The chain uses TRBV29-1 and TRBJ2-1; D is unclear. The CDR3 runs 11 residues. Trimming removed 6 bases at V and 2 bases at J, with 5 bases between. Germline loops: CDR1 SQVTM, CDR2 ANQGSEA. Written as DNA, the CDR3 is TGCAGCGTCGATACCTACAATGAGCAGTTCTTC. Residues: CSVDTYNEQFF.

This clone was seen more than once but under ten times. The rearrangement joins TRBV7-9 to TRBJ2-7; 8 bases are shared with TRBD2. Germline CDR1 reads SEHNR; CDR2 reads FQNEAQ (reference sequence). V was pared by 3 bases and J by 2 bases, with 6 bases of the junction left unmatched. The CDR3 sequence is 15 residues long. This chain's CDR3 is CASSFSGRATYEQYF. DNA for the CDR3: TGTGCCAGCAGCTTCTCCGGGAGGGCGACCTACGAGCAGTACTTC.

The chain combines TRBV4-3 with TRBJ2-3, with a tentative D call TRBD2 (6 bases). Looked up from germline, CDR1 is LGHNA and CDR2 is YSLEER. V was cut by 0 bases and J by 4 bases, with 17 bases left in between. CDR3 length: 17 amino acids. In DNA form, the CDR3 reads TGCGCCAGCAGCCAAGACTCAAGCGGGTCGGAGGCAGATACGCAGTATTTT. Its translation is CASSQDSSGSEADTQYF.

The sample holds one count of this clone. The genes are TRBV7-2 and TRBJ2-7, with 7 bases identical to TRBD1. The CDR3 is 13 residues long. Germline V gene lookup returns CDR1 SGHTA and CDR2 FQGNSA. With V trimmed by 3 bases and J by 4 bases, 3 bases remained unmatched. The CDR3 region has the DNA TGTGCCAGCAGCTTCACAGGGGTTTACGAGCAGTACTTC. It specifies CASSFTGVYEQYF.

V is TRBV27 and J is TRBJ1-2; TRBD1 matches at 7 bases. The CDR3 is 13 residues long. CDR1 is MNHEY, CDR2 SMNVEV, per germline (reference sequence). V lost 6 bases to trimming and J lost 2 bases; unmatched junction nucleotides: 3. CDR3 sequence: CASRRDSNYGYTF. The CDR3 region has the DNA TGTGCCAGCAGAAGGGACAGCAACTATGGCTACACCTTC.

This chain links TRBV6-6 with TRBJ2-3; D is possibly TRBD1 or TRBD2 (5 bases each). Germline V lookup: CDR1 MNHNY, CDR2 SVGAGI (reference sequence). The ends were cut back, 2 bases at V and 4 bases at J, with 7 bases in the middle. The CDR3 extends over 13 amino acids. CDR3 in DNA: TGTGCCAGCAGTTACGGGGGAGCAGATACGCAGTATTTT. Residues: CASSYGGADTQYF.

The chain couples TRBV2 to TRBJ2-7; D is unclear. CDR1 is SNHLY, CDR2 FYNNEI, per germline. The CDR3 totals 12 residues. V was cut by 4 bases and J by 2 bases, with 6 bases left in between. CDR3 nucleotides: TGTGCCAGCAGTGTTGTAACCTACGAGCAGTACTTC. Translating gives CASSVVTYEQYF. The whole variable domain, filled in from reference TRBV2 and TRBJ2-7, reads EPEVTQTPSHQVTQMGQEVILRCVPISNHLYFYWYRQILGQKVEFLVSFYNNEISEKSEIFDDQFSVERPDGSNFTLKIRSTKLEDSAMYFCASSVVTYEQYFGPGTRLTVT.

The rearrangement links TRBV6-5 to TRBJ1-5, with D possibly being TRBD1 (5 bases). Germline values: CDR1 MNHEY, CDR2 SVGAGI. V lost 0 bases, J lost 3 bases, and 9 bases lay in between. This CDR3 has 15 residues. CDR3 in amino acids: CASSYSTGANQPQHF. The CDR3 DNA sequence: TGTGCCAGCAGTTACTCCACAGGAGCCAATCAGCCCCAGCATTTT.

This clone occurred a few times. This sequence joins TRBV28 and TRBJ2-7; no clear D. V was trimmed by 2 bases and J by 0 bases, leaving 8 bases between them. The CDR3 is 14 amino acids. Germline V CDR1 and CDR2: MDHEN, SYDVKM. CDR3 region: CASSLLTRSYEQYF. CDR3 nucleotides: TGTGCCAGCAGTTTACTCACTCGCTCCTACGAGCAGTACTTC.

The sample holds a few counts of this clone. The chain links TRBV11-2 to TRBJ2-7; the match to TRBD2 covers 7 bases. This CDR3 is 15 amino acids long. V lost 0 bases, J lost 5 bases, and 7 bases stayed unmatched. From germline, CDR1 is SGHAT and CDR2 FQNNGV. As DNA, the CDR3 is TGTGCCAGCAGCTTAGAACACGGGGGGAAGGACGAGCAGTACTTC. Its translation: CASSLEHGGKDEQYF.

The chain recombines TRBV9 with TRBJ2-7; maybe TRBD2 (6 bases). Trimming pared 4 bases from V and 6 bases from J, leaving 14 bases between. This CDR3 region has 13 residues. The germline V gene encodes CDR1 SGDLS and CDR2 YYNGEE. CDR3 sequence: CASSPSGGAEQYF. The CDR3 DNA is TGTGCCAGCAGCCCTTCCGGGGGTGCCGAGCAGTACTTC.

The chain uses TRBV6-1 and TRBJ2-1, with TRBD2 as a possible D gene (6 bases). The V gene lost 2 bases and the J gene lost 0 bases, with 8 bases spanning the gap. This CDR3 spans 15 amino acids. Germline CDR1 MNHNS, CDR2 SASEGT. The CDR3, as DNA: TGTGCCAGCAGTGAATGGGGAGGCTCCTACAATGAGCAGTTCTTC. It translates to CASSEWGGSYNEQFF.

The CDR3 here is CAWSVDTNQPQHF. In nucleotides, the CDR3 is TGTGCCTGGAGTGTGGACACCAATCAGCCCCAGCATTTT. The V call is TRBV30, the J call TRBJ1-5; tentatively, D is TRBD1 (5 bases). Trimming left V 0 bases short and J 3 bases short, with 6 bases between. The CDR3 runs to 13 residues. Germline CDR1 and CDR2: GTSNPN and SVGIG (reference sequence). The full variable domain, in which reference TRBV30 and TRBJ1-5 provide the parts outside the CDR3, is SQTIHQWPATLVQPVGSPLSLECTVEGTSNPNLYWYRQAAGRGLQLLFYSVGIGQISSEVPQNLSASRPQDRQFILSSKKLLLSDSGFYLCAWSVDTNQPQHFGDGTRLSIL.

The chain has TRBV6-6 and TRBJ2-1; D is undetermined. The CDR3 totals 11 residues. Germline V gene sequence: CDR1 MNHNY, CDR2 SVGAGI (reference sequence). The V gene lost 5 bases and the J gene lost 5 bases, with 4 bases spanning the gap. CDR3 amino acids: CASSTDNEQFF. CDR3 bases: TGTGCCAGCAGTACGGACAATGAGCAGTTCTTC.